A single sample is the source of the 30 T cell receptor beta chains below, sequenced in a study of OX40 agonist ivuxolimab in advanced cancers. Profiling relied on immunoSEQ multiplex PCR, and the TCRdb table lists in-frame clones only, not all of them. Seen here are 100,000 to 150,000 clones, 80% to 95% observed once, and the top ten hold 0.65% to 0.9%. Sequencing was performed on CD4+ or CD8+ T cells sorted from blood, taken in a trial of the OX40 agonist ivuxolimab. The receptors here all came from an adult with an advanced solid tumor such as melanoma, head and neck, liver or kidney cancer.

This rearrangement joins TRBV7-2 to TRBJ2-7, with D perhaps matching TRBD1 (6 bases). V was cut by 4 bases and J by 3 bases, with 10 bases left in between. Germline CDR1 is SGHTA and CDR2 is FQGNSA. The CDR3 loop spans 13 amino acids. The CDR3, as DNA: TGTGCCAGCAGCTCTATACAGGGCTACGAGCAGTACTTC. Amino acid sequence: CASSSIQGYEQYF.

V usage is TRBV2 and J usage is TRBJ2-1, with TRBD2 matching over 7 bases. This CDR3 is 17 amino acids long. With 4 bases clipped from V and 2 bases from J, the junction kept 11 bases outside the gene matches. Germline V gene sequence: CDR1 SNHLY, CDR2 FYNNEI. Here the CDR3 DNA reads TGTGCCAGCAGTGTTGAAACTAGCGCGAATCCCTACAATGAGCAGTTCTTC. This codes for CASSVETSANPYNEQFF.

The genes are TRBV5-1 and TRBJ2-5; D unresolved. V lost 4 bases and J lost 5, with 9 bases in between. The V gene's germline CDR1 is SGHRS and CDR2 YFSETQ. CDR3 length equals 12 residues. The chain's CDR3 is CASSDGRETQYF. The CDR3 coding sequence is TGCGCCAGCAGCGACGGCCGGGAGACCCAGTACTTC.

This chain connects TRBV7-9 to TRBJ1-1, with 8 positions matching TRBD1. CDR1 SEHNR and CDR2 FQNEAQ come from the germline V gene (reference sequence). V lost 5 bases and J lost 1; bases outside the gene matches: 6. There are 15 residues in the CDR3. The DNA of the CDR3 is TGTGCCAGCAGCCAAGACAGGGGATGGAACACTGAAGCTTTCTTT. It translates to CASSQDRGWNTEAFF.

This chain uses TRBV19 with TRBJ2-7; TRBD1 is a possible D gene (6 bases). This CDR3 region has 13 residues. V was shortened by 3 bases and J by 7 bases, with 13 bases between the two germline ends. CDR1 is LNHDA and CDR2 is SQIVND in the germline V gene (reference sequence). CDR3 loop: CASSMDSLGEQYF. The CDR3 DNA reads as TGTGCCAGTAGTATGGACAGCCTCGGAGAGCAGTACTTC. Full variable domain (missing parts from reference TRBV19 and TRBJ2-7): DGGITQSPKYLFRKEGQNVTLSCEQNLNHDAMYWYRQDPGQGLRLIYYSQIVNDFQKGDIAEGYSVSREKKESFPLTVTSAQKNPTAFYLCASSMDSLGEQYFGPGTRLTVT.

The chain couples TRBV7-9 to TRBJ2-5; D is tentatively TRBD1 or TRBD2 (6 bases each). This CDR3 is built from 15 residues. V was pared by 5 bases and J by 5 bases, with 18 bases between. CDR1 and CDR2 from the germline V gene are SEHNR and FQNEAQ (reference sequence). The CDR3: CASSLLTGAGETQYF. The DNA of the CDR3 is TGTGCCAGCAGCCTCTTAACGGGGGCAGGGGAGACCCAGTACTTC. The full variable domain, rest sourced from reference TRBV7-9 and TRBJ2-5, is DTGVSQNPRHKITKRGQNVTFRCDPISEHNRLYWYRQTLGQGPEFLTYFQNEAQLEKSRLLSDRFSAERPKGSFSTLEIQRTEQGDSAMYLCASSLLTGAGETQYFGPGTRLLVL.

This chain uses TRBV9 with TRBJ1-1, with unresolved D. V lost 0 bases and J 3 bases, leaving 9 bases between the germline ends. The CDR3 contains 14 residues. Germline V CDR1 and CDR2: SGDLS, YYNGEE. CDR3 nucleotides: TGTGCCAGCAGCGTAGGGGAGGGCCACACTGAAGCTTTCTTT. Translating it yields CASSVGEGHTEAFF.

V is TRBV5-1 and J is TRBJ2-7; 7 nucleotides agree with TRBD1. V was pared by 3 bases and J by 3 bases, with 6 bases of the junction left unmatched. CDR3 length: 14 residues. From germline, CDR1 is SGHRS and CDR2 YFSETQ. CDR3 sequence reads: CASSWIDRDYEQYF. The CDR3 DNA is TGCGCCAGCAGCTGGATAGACAGGGACTACGAGCAGTACTTC.

The rearrangement links TRBV27 to TRBJ1-5; unclear D gene. The V gene's germline CDR1 is MNHEY and CDR2 SMNVEV (reference sequence). V lost 0 bases and J lost 6, with 6 bases in between. The CDR3 has 13 residues. CDR3 region: CASSLSTVQPQHF. CDR3 nucleotide sequence: TGTGCCAGCAGTTTATCAACGGTTCAGCCCCAGCATTTT.

This clone appeared once. The genes are TRBV19 and TRBJ2-2, with D unclear. The ends were cut back, 5 bases at V and 4 bases at J, with 17 bases in the middle. Germline loops: CDR1 LNHDA, CDR2 SQIVND (reference sequence). The CDR3 covers 16 residues. CDR3: CASSSYLQIGTGELFF. The DNA of the CDR3 is TGTGCCAGTAGTTCCTACCTACAAATAGGCACCGGGGAGCTGTTTTTT.

The chain is built from TRBV30 and TRBJ1-5; no clear D gene. Germline V CDR1 and CDR2: GTSNPN, SVGIG (reference sequence). V dropped 2 bases and J dropped 9 bases, with 17 bases sitting between them. The CDR3 is 14 amino acids. The CDR3 sequence: CAWSPTAPKAPQHF. The CDR3 region has the DNA TGTGCCTGGAGTCCTACAGCCCCTAAGGCGCCCCAGCATTTT.

This chain uses TRBV27 with TRBJ2-1; TRBD1 aligns across 7 bases. The V gene end was trimmed by 5 bases and the J gene end by 2 bases; junction bases not matched to a gene: 6. Germline loops: CDR1 MNHEY, CDR2 SMNVEV (reference sequence). There are 15 residues in the CDR3. CDR3 DNA sequence: TGTGCCAGCAGTCGAGGGGACAGAGCCTACAATGAGCAGTTCTTC. It specifies CASSRGDRAYNEQFF.

The chain is built from TRBV9 and TRBJ1-4; D gene ambiguous. V lost 0 bases, J lost 5 bases, and 14 bases lay in between. The CDR3 has 16 amino acids. Per germline, CDR1 SGDLS and CDR2 YYNGEE. This CDR3 reads CASSVGTLAENEKLFF. The CDR3 DNA sequence: TGTGCCAGCAGCGTAGGAACGCTGGCGGAGAATGAAAAACTGTTTTTT.

The V and J genes are TRBV18 and TRBJ1-1, with D possibly matching TRBD1 (6 bases). V lost 3 bases and J lost 6, with 20 bases in between. The CDR3 has 16 residues. Germline V gene sequence: CDR1 KGHSH, CDR2 LQKENI. The CDR3 DNA reads TGTGCCAGCTCACCGTGGGGGCCCTCTGGTAGCGCTGAAGCTTTCTTT. It yields the protein CASSPWGPSGSAEAFF.

V is TRBV6-5 and J is TRBJ1-2, with TRBD1 matching over 9 bases. Germline loops: CDR1 MNHEY, CDR2 SVGAGI. The CDR3 covers 16 residues. The ends lost 4 bases at V and 4 bases at J; junction bases unmatched: 10. The CDR3 DNA reads as TGTGCCAGCAGTTCCGCAACCGGGACAGGGTCCTATGGCTACACCTTC. This translates into CASSSATGTGSYGYTF.

The V call is TRBV28, the J call TRBJ1-1; D is possibly TRBD1 (6 bases). Trimming cost V 6 bases and J 10 bases, with 18 bases left between them. Germline-derived CDR1 and CDR2 are MDHEN and SYDVKM. CDR3 length equals 13 residues. CDR3 region: CASSTSQGRGAFF. In nucleotides, the CDR3 is TGTGCCAGCAGCACCTCTCAGGGGAGGGGAGCTTTCTTT.

The rearrangement uses TRBV5-1 and TRBJ2-3; D assignment may be TRBD1 or TRBD2 (5 bases each). Germline V CDR1 and CDR2: SGHRS, YFSETQ. V was shortened by 7 bases and J by 2 bases, with 17 bases between the two germline ends. This CDR3 region has 15 residues. The CDR3 loop is CASLSGTDVTDTQYF. CDR3 nucleotides: TGCGCCAGCCTCTCCGGGACGGACGTCACAGATACGCAGTATTTT.

The CDR3 DNA sequence: TGTGCCAGCAGAACCGGGACAGGGGGGCGAGCACTTGAAGCTTTCTTT. Residues: CASRTGTGGRALEAFF. This chain uses TRBV5-4 with TRBJ1-1; 11 positions agree with TRBD1. Germline trimming cut 5 bases from V and 7 bases from J; bases unmatched to any gene: 13. Germline assignment: CDR1 SGHNT and CDR2 YYREEE (reference sequence). The CDR3 runs 16 residues.

V is TRBV7-2 and J is TRBJ2-1; 8 bases match TRBD2. The germline CDR1 and CDR2 sequences are SGHTA and FQGNSA. Trimming cost V 3 bases and J 7 bases; bases outside gene matches: 14. The CDR3 sequence is 17 residues long. The CDR3 reads CASSFPLAGPSNNEQFF. The CDR3 DNA follows: TGTGCCAGCAGCTTTCCCTTAGCGGGACCATCGAATAATGAGCAGTTCTTC. The full variable domain, with the rest looked up from reference TRBV7-2 and TRBJ2-1, is GAGVSQSPSNKVTEKGKDVELRCDPISGHTALYWYRQSLGQGLEFLIYFQGNSAPDKSGLPSDRFSAERTGGSVSTLTIQRTQQEDSAVYLCASSFPLAGPSNNEQFFGPGTRLTVL.

The chain has TRBV7-2 and TRBJ1-5; TRBD1 agrees at 7 bases. Per germline, CDR1 SGHTA and CDR2 FQGNSA. Unmatched junction bases numbered 5, after V lost 4 bases and J lost 5 bases. The CDR3 contains 14 residues. This CDR3 is CASSSDRAYQPQHF. The CDR3 nucleotides read TGTGCCAGCAGCTCCGACAGGGCTTATCAGCCCCAGCATTTT.

The chain has TRBV5-6 and TRBJ1-4, with TRBD1 matching over 8 bases. CDR1 and CDR2 from the germline V gene are SGHDT and YYEEEE. V shed 0 bases, J shed 5 bases, and the junction held 3 bases outside the gene matches. The CDR3 runs 15 residues. The CDR3 protein is CASSLGDRRNEKLFF. The CDR3 DNA reads TGTGCCAGCAGCTTGGGGGACAGGAGGAATGAAAAACTGTTTTTT.

Regarding this clone: One junction end disagrees with the germline gene, perhaps due to a read error. The chain carries TRBV7-6 and TRBJ2-2, with 11 bases identical to TRBD2. Germline V gene data show CDR1 as SGHVS and CDR2 as FNYEAQ. This CDR3 is 15 amino acids long. The CDR3 sequence: CASSVAGGYTGELFF. The CDR3 bases are TGTGCCAGCAGCGTAGCGGGAGGGTACACCGGGGAGCTGTTTTTT. The variable domain in full, with the rest retrieved from reference TRBV7-6 and TRBJ2-2, is GAGVSQSPRYKVTKRGQDVALRCDPISGHVSLYWYRQALGQGPEFLTYFNYEAQQDKSGLPNDRFSAERPEGSISTLTIQRTEQRDSAMYRCASSVAGGYTGELFFGEGSRLTVL.

Details on this clone: This sample includes further DNA sequences coding for the same CDR3. The chain combines TRBV5-1 with TRBJ1-5, with D perhaps matching TRBD1 (6 bases). V lost 0 bases to trimming and J lost 2 bases, with 6 bases between them. In germline, CDR1 is SGHRS, CDR2 YFSETQ. CDR3 length: 14 residues. The CDR3, as DNA: TGCGCCAGCAGCTTGGGGACAGGCAATCAGCCCCAGCATTTT. Its translation is CASSLGTGNQPQHF.

The rearrangement uses TRBV28 and TRBJ2-7; weak D call: TRBD1 (5 bases). The V gene lost 8 bases and the J gene lost 1 base, with 24 bases spanning the gap. CDR3 length: 17 residues. Germline V lookup: CDR1 MDHEN, CDR2 SYDVKM. CDR3 protein: CASPPLAADTSSYEQYF. The CDR3 coding sequence is TGTGCCAGCCCCCCTTTGGCTGCGGACACCAGTTCCTACGAGCAGTACTTC.

The V gene is TRBV19, the J gene TRBJ2-5; 7 bases are a match to TRBD1. This CDR3 spans 16 amino acids. From germline, CDR1 is LNHDA and CDR2 SQIVND (reference sequence). V was clipped by 3 bases and J by 2 bases; unmatched bases: 9. Here the CDR3 reads CASSMRQGGGQETQYF. The CDR3, as DNA: TGTGCCAGTAGTATGAGACAGGGTGGAGGACAAGAGACCCAGTACTTC. The complete variable domain, with remaining parts taken from reference TRBV19 and TRBJ2-5, reads DGGITQSPKYLFRKEGQNVTLSCEQNLNHDAMYWYRQDPGQGLRLIYYSQIVNDFQKGDIAEGYSVSREKKESFPLTVTSAQKNPTAFYLCASSMRQGGGQETQYFGPGTRLLVL.

The V call is TRBV7-2, the J call TRBJ2-7; possibly TRBD2 for D (6 bases). CDR1 and CDR2 from the germline V gene are SGHTA and FQGNSA. The V gene lost 5 bases and the J gene lost 4 bases, with 12 bases spanning the gap. This CDR3 spans 13 amino acids. For the CDR3, the DNA is TGTGCCAGCAGCCACGGGACTCTTTACGAGCAGTACTTC. It yields the protein CASSHGTLYEQYF.

The chain's CDR3 is CASSGSPGQGVSYEQYF. CDR3 bases: TGCGCCAGCAGCGGCTCCCCGGGACAGGGGGTCTCCTACGAGCAGTACTTC. The gene calls are TRBV10-2 and TRBJ2-7, with 11 bases identical to TRBD1. V lost 6 bases, J lost 0 bases, and 10 bases stayed unmatched. CDR1 is WSHSY and CDR2 is SAAADI in the germline V gene. The CDR3 is made up of 17 amino acids.

The chain has TRBV5-6 and TRBJ1-4, with TRBD1 matching 7 bases. The CDR3 extends over 14 amino acids. Germline V CDR1 and CDR2: SGHDT, YYEEEE. Trimming cost V 4 bases and J 8 bases; bases outside gene matches: 8. The CDR3 sequence is CASSNRQGREKLFF. The CDR3 DNA follows: TGTGCCAGCAGCAATAGACAGGGTCGGGAAAAACTGTTTTTT.

This clone was seen once. This sequence joins TRBV25-1 and TRBJ1-4; D is perhaps TRBD1 (6 bases). Germline CDR1 MGHDK, CDR2 SYGVNS. Trimming took 3 bases from V and 5 from J, leaving 16 bases between them. The length of the CDR3 is 16 residues. CDR3 nucleotides: TGTGCCAGCAGTGAGGGTCGACAGGCTTTAAATGAAAAACTGTTTTTT. This translates into CASSEGRQALNEKLFF.

The rearrangement links TRBV4-1 to TRBJ2-2, with D uncertain. CDR1 MGHRA and CDR2 YSYEKL come from the germline V gene. Trimming pared 0 bases from V and 7 bases from J, leaving 9 bases between. The CDR3 totals 14 residues. CDR3: CASSQDRTNGELFF. CDR3 in DNA: TGCGCCAGCAGCCAAGACCGAACCAACGGGGAGCTGTTTTTT.